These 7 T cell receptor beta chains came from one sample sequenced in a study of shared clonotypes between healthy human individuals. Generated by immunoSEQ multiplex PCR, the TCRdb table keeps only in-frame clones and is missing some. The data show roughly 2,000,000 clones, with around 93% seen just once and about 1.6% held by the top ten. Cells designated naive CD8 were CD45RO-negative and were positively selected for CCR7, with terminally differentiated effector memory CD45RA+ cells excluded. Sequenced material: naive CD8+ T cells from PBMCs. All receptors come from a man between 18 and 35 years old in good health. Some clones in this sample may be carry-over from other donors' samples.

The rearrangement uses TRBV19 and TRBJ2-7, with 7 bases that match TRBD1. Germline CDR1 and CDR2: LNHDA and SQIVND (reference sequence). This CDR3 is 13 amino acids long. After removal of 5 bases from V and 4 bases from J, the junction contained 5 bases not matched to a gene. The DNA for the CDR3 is TGTGCCAGTAGTTGGGACAGAGGGTACGAGCAGTACTTC. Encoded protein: CASSWDRGYEQYF.

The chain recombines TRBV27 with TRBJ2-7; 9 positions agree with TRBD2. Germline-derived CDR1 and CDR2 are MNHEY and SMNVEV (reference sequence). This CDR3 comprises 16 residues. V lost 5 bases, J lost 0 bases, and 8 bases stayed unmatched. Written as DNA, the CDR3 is TGTGCCAGCAGTCCAAAAATAGCGGGGGACTCCTACGAGCAGTACTTC. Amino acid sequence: CASSPKIAGDSYEQYF.

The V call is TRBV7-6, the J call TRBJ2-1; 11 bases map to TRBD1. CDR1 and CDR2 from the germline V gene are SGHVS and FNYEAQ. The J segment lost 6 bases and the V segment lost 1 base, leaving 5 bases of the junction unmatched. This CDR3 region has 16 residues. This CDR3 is CASSLVRGTGGNEQFF. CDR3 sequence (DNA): TGTGCCAGCAGCTTAGTTCGTGGGACAGGGGGCAATGAGCAGTTCTTC.

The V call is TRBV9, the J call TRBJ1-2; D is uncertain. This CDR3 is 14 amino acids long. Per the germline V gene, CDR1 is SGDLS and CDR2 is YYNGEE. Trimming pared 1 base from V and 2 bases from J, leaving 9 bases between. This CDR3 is CASSVSGWNYGYTF. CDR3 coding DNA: TGTGCCAGCAGCGTATCAGGTTGGAACTATGGCTACACCTTC.

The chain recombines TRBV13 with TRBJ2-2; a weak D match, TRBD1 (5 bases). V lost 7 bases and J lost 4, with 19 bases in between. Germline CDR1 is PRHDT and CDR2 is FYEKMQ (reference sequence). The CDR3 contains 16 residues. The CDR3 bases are TGTGCCAGCACCCCCTGGGGCAGTTTGGGCACCGGGGAGCTGTTTTTT. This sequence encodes CASTPWGSLGTGELFF.

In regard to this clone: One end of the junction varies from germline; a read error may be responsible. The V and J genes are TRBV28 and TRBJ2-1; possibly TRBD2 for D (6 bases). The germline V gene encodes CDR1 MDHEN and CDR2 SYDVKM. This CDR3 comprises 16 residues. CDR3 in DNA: TGTGCCAGCCGTTTTGGGAGGTGGCGGCCCGGGGGTGAGCAGTTCTTC. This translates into CASRFGRWRPGGEQFF.

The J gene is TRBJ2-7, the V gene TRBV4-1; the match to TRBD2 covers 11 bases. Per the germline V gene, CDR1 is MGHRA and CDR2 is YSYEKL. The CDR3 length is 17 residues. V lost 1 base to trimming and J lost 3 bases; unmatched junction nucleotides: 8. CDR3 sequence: CASSQGRASGRLYEQYF. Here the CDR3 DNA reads TGCGCCAGCAGCCAAGGCCGGGCTAGCGGGAGGCTCTACGAGCAGTACTTC.